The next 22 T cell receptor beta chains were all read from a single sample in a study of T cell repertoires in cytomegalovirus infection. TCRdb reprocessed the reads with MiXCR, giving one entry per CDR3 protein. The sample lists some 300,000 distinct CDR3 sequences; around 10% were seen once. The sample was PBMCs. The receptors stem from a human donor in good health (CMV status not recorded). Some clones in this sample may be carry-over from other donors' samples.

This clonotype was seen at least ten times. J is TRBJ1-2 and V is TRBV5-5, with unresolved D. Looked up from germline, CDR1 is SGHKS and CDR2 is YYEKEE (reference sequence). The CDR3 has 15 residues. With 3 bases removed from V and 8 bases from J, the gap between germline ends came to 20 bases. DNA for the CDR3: TGTGCCAGCAGCTCAAGGACGGAGTTTTTACACGGCTACACCTTC. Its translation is CASSSRTEFLHGYTF.

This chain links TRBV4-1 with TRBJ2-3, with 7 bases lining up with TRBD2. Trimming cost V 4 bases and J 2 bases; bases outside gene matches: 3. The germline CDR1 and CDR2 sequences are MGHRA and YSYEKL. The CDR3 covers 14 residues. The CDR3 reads CASSRGGNTDTQYF. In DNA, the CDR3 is TGCGCCAGCAGCCGGGGGGGTAACACAGATACGCAGTATTTT.

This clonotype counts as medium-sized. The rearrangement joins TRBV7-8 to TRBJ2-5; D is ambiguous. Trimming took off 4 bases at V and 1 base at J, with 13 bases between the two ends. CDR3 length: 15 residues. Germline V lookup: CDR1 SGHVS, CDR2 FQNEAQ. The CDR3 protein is CASSSEAGLQETQYF. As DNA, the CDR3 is TGTGCCAGCAGCTCCGAGGCTGGCCTCCAAGAGACCCAGTACTTC. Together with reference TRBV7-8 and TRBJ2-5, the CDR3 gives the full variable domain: GAGVSQSPRYKVAKRGQDVALRCDPISGHVSLFWYQQALGQGPEFLTYFQNEAQLDKSGLPSDRFFAERPEGSVSTLKIQRTQQEDSAVYLCASSSEAGLQETQYFGPGTRLLVL.

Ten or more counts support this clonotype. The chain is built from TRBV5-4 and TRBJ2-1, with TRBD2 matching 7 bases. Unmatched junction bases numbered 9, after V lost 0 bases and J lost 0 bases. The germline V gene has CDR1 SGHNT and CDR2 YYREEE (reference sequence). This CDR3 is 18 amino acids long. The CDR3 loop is CASSLGQGGWDSYNEQFF. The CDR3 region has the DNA TGTGCCAGCAGCTTGGGGCAGGGAGGGTGGGACTCCTACAATGAGCAGTTCTTC.

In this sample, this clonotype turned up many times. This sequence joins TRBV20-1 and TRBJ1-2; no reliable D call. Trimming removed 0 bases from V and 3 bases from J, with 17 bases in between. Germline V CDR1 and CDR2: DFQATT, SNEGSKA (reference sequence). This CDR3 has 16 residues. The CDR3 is CSARDWEGAPDYGYTF. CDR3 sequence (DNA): TGCAGTGCTAGAGATTGGGAAGGCGCCCCTGACTATGGCTACACCTTC.

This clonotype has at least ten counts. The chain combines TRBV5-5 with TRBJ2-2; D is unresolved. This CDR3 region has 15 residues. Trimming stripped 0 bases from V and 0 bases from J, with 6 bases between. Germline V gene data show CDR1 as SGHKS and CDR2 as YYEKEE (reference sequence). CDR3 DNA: TGTGCCAGCAGCTTGGAACCCCCGAACACCGGGGAGCTGTTTTTT. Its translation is CASSLEPPNTGELFF.

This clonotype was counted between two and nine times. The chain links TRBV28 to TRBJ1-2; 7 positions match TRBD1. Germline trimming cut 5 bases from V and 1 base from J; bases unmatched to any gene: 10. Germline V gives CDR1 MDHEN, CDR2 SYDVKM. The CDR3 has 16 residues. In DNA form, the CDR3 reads TGTGCCAGCAGTAGCCATGGGACAGATCTTAACTATGGCTACACCTTC. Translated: CASSSHGTDLNYGYTF.

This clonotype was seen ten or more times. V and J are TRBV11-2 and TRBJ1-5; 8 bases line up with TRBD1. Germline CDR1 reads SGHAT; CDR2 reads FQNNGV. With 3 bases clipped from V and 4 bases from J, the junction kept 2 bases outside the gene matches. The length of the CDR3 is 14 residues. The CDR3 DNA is TGTGCCAGCAGCTTGGACAGGGTAAATCAGCCCCAGCATTTT. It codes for CASSLDRVNQPQHF.

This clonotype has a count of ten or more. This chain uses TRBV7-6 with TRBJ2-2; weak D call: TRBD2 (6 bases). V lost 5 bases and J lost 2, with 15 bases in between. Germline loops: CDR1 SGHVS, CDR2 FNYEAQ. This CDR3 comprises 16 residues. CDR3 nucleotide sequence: TGTGCCAGCAGCCCTCCCCCAGGGACTAACACCGGGGAGCTGTTTTTT. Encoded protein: CASSPPPGTNTGELFF.

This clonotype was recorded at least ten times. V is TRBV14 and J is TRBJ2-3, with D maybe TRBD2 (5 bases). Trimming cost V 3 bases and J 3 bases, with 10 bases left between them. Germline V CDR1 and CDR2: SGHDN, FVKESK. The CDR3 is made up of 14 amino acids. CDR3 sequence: CASSHGELTDTQYF. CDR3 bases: TGTGCCAGCAGCCACGGGGAGTTGACAGATACGCAGTATTTT. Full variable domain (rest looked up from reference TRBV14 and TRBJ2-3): EAGVTQFPSHSVIEKGQTVTLRCDPISGHDNLYWYRRVMGKEIKFLLHFVKESKQDESGMPNNRFLAERTGGTYSTLKVQPAELEDSGVYFCASSHGELTDTQYFGPGTRLTVL.

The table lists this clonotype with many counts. The CDR3 reads CASSLQGGSTNEKLFF. CDR3 bases: TGTGCCAGCAGCTTACAGGGCGGCTCAACTAATGAAAAACTGTTTTTT. J is TRBJ1-4 and V is TRBV7-2; a weak D match, TRBD1 (5 bases). Germline loops: CDR1 SGHTA, CDR2 FQGNSA. CDR3 length: 16 amino acids. The V end lost 2 bases, the J end lost 0 bases, and 10 bases lay between the germline ends. Based on the CDR3 plus reference TRBV7-2 and TRBJ1-4, the full variable domain is GAGVSQSPSNKVTEKGKDVELRCDPISGHTALYWYRQSLGQGLEFLIYFQGNSAPDKSGLPSDRFSAERTGGSVSTLTIQRTQQEDSAVYLCASSLQGGSTNEKLFFGSGTQLSVL.

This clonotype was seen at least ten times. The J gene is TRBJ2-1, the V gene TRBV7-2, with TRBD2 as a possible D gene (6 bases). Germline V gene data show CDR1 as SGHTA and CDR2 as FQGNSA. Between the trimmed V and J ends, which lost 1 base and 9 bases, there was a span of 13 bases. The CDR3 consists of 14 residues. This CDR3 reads CASSLGGSSGEQFF. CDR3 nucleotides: TGTGCCAGCAGCTTAGGGGGGAGTAGCGGTGAGCAGTTCTTC.

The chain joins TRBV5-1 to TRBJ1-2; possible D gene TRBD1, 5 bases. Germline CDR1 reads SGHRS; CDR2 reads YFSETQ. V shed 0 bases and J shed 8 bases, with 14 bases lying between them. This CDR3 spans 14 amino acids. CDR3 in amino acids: CASSLVGDSSGYTF. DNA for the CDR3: TGCGCCAGCAGCTTGGTTGGGGACTCTAGCGGCTACACCTTC.

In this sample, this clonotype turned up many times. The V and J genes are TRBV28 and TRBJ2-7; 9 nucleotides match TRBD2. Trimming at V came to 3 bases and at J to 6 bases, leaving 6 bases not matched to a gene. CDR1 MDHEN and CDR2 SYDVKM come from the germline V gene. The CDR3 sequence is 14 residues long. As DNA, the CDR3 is TGTGCCAGCAGTTTTCGCGGGGGGGCAGGCGAGCAGTACGTC. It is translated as CASSFRGGAGEQYV.

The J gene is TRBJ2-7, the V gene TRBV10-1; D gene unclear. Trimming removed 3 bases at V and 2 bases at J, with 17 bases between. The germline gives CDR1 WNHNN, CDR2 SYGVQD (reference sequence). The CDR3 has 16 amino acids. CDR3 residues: CASSDHQDGLPYEQYF. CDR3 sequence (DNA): TGCGCCAGCAGTGACCATCAGGACGGATTACCCTACGAGCAGTACTTC.

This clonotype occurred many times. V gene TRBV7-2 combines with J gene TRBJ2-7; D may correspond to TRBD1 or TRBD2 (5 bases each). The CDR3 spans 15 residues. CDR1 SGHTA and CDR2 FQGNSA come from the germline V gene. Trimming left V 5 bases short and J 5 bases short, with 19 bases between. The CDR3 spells CASSLRIEGTHEQYF. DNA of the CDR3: TGTGCCAGCAGCCTGAGGATAGAGGGGACCCACGAGCAGTACTTC.

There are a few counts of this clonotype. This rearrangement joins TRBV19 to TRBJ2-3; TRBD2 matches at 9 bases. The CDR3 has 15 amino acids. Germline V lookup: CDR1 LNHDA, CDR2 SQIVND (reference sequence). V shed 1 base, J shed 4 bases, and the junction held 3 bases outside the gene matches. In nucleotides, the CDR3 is TGTGCCAGTAGTATAGGGCGGGGGGGGTCAGATACGCAGTATTTT. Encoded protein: CASSIGRGGSDTQYF.

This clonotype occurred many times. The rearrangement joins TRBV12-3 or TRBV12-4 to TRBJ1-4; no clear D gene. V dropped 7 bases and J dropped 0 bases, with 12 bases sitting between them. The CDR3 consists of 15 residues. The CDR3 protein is CASTSRGSTNEKLFF. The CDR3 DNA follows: TGTGCCAGCACCTCCAGAGGGTCAACTAATGAAAAACTGTTTTTT.

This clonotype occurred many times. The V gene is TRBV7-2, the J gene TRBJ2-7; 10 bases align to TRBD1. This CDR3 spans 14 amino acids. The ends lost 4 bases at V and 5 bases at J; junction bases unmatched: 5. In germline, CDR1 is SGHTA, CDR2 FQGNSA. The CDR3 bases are TGTGCCAGCAGCTCGGGACAGGGGAGAGACGAGCAGTACGTC. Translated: CASSSGQGRDEQYV.

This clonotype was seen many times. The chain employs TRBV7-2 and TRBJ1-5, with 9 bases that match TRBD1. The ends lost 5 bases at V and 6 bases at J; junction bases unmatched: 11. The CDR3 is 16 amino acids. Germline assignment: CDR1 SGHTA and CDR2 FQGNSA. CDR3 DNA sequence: TGTGCCAGCAGCCCCCGGGGGGGACAGGGCCCTCAGCCCCAGCATTTT. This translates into CASSPRGGQGPQPQHF.

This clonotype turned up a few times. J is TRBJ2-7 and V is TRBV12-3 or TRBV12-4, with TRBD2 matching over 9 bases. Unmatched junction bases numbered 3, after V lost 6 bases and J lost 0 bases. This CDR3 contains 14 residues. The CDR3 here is CASSRGGASYEQYV. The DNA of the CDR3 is TGTGCCAGCAGCCGCGGGGGGGCCTCCTACGAGCAGTACGTC.

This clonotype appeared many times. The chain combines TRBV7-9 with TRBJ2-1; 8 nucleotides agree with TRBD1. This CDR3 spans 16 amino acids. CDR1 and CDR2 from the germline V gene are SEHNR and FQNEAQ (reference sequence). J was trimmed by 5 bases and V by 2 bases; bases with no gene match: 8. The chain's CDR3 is CASSLNQGALHNEQFF. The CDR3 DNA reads TGTGCCAGCAGCTTAAATCAGGGGGCCCTACACAATGAGCAGTTCTTC.